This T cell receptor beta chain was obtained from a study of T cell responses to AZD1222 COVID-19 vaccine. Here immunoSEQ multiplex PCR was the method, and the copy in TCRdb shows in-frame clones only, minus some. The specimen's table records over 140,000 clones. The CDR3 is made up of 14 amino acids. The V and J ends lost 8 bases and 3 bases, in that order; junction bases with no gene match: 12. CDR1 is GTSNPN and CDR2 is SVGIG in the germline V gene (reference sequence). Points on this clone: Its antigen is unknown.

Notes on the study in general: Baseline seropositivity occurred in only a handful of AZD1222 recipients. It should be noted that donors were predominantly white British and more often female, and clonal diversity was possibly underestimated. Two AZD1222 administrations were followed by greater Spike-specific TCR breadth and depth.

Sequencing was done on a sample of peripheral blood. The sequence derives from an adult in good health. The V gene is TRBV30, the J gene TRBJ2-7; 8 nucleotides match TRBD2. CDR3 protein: CAGKIGAGVYEQYF. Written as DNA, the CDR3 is TGTGCCGGCAAGATCGGAGCGGGGGTCTACGAGCAGTACTTC.